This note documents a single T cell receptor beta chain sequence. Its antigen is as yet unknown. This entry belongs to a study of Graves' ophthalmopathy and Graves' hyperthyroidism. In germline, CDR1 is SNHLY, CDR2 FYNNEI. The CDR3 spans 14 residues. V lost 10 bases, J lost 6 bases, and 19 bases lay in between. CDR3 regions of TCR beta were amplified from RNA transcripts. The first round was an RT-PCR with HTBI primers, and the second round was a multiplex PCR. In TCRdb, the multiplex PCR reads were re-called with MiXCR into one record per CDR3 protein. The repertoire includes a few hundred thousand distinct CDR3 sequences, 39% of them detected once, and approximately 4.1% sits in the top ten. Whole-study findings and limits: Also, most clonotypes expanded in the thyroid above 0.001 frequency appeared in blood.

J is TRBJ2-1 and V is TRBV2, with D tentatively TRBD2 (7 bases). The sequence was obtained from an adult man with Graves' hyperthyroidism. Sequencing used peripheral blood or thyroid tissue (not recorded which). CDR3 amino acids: CATLRRGGGNEQFF. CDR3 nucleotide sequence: TGTGCCACCTTGAGAAGGGGGGGTGGCAATGAGCAGTTCTTC.